The 17 T cell receptor beta chains below all came from one sample that was sequenced in a study of regulatory T cells in long-lasting Graves disease. Time point given: persistent/refractory GD, antithyroid drugs over 5 years with positive TRAb. PBMC RNA was the source of the TCR library. With iRepertoire HTBI primers and Arm-PCR of CDR3 regions, TCR beta libraries were built. TCRdb processed the multiplex PCR reads anew with MiXCR; each CDR3 protein has one entry. The table shows more than 650,000 distinct CDR3 sequences, with 30% occurring only once. The sample here was peripheral blood mononuclear cells (PBMCs), taken when the disease was refractory, from a patient treated with antithyroid drugs. These receptors were collected from a female donor with Graves disease.

The chain is built from TRBV5-1 and TRBJ1-2; 9 bases fit TRBD1. Trimming at V came to 2 bases and at J to 8 bases, leaving 10 bases not matched to a gene. In germline, CDR1 is SGHRS, CDR2 YFSETQ. This CDR3 contains 15 residues. The CDR3 loop is CASSLTRDRASGYTF. CDR3 sequence (DNA): TGCGCCAGCAGCTTAACTCGGGACAGGGCTTCCGGCTACACCTTC.

J is TRBJ1-2 and V is TRBV5-1, with a weak D call TRBD1 (5 bases). The CDR3 sequence is 13 residues long. In germline, CDR1 is SGHRS, CDR2 YFSETQ. V lost 1 base and J 8 bases, leaving 12 bases between the germline ends. CDR3 protein: CASSLIWGDGYTF. The DNA of the CDR3 is TGCGCCAGCAGCTTGATCTGGGGGGACGGCTACACCTTC.

This clonotype has just a few counts. The chain links TRBV27 to TRBJ1-2, with unresolved D. Trimming stripped 4 bases from V and 5 bases from J, with 11 bases between. CDR3 length equals 13 residues. Germline V gene lookup returns CDR1 MNHEY and CDR2 SMNVEV (reference sequence). The CDR3: CASSYTRRYGYTF. CDR3 in DNA: TGTGCCAGCAGTTACACACGGCGGTATGGCTACACCTTC.

This clonotype was counted a few times. This rearrangement joins TRBV20-1 to TRBJ1-2; no reliable D call. Germline-derived CDR1 and CDR2 are DFQATT and SNEGSKA (reference sequence). Between the trimmed V and J ends, which lost 7 bases and 4 bases, there was a span of 13 bases. This CDR3 comprises 12 residues. CDR3 bases: TGCAGTGTGCCGAGAGGAAGCTATGGCTACACCTTC. Amino acids: CSVPRGSYGYTF.

The chain recombines TRBV4-2 with TRBJ1-5; unclear D gene. The CDR3 runs 16 residues. From germline, CDR1 is LGHNA and CDR2 YNFKEQ. Trimming removed 0 bases at V and 6 bases at J, with 15 bases between. CDR3 DNA: TGTGCCAGCAGCCAAGAGATAGGGAAAAACGTTCAGCCCCAGCATTTT. Translation: CASSQEIGKNVQPQHF.

The chain is built from TRBV9 and TRBJ2-1, with D perhaps matching TRBD1 or TRBD2 (5 bases each). With 2 bases removed from V and 8 bases from J, the gap between germline ends came to 17 bases. The CDR3 has 15 amino acids. Germline V gives CDR1 SGDLS, CDR2 YYNGEE. The CDR3 region has the DNA TGTGCCAGCAGCGTCTCGCCTAGCCGGGACGATGAGCAGTTCTTC. Translating it yields CASSVSPSRDDEQFF.

This clonotype was seen only a few times. This chain connects TRBV28 to TRBJ1-5, with 9 bases fitting TRBD1. This CDR3 is 15 amino acids long. V trimming: 3 bases; J trimming: 5 bases; junction bases outside the gene matches: 5. The germline V gene encodes CDR1 MDHEN and CDR2 SYDVKM. CDR3 coding DNA: TGTGCCAGCAGTTTGCCGGGGACAGGGCATCAGCCCCAGCATTTT. Translation gives CASSLPGTGHQPQHF.

J is TRBJ1-3 and V is TRBV6-1, with a weak D call TRBD1 (6 bases). CDR3 length equals 17 residues. Germline V CDR1 and CDR2: MNHNS, SASEGT. Between the trimmed V and J ends, which lost 6 bases and 0 bases, there was a span of 18 bases. For the CDR3, the DNA is TGTGCCAGCAGATCCCGCAGGGGTGGCCCCTCTGGAAACACCATATATTTT. This encodes CASRSRRGGPSGNTIYF.

V and J are TRBV10-2 and TRBJ1-2; D is perhaps TRBD1 (5 bases). CDR1 and CDR2 (germline): WSHSY, SAAADI. This CDR3 contains 15 residues. The V end lost 8 bases, the J end lost 0 bases, and 16 bases lay between the germline ends. CDR3 loop: CASHELGASNYGYTF. CDR3 nucleotide sequence: TGCGCCAGCCATGAGTTAGGGGCCTCTAACTATGGCTACACCTTC.

This clonotype was observed at least ten times. The J gene is TRBJ1-1, the V gene TRBV28; TRBD1 matches at 8 bases. Germline lookup yields CDR1 MDHEN and CDR2 SYDVKM. The CDR3 is made up of 16 amino acids. The V segment lost 6 bases and the J segment 1 base; nucleotides outside the gene matches: 10. CDR3 DNA: TGTGCCAGCAGCACCCAGGGGGCCGGGGAGAACACTGAAGCTTTCTTT. Amino acids: CASSTQGAGENTEAFF. The whole variable domain, remainder taken from reference TRBV28 and TRBJ1-1, is DVKVTQSSRYLVKRTGEKVFLECVQDMDHENMFWYRQDPGLGLRLIYFSYDVKMKEKGDIPEGYSVSREKKERFSLILESASTNQTSMYLCASSTQGAGENTEAFFGQGTRLTVV.

CDR3 loop: CASSLAPAGGAVYGYTF. Here the CDR3 DNA reads TGTGCCAGCAGCTTAGCGCCTGCAGGGGGCGCGGTGTATGGCTACACCTTC. V is TRBV7-6 and J is TRBJ1-2, with TRBD1 identical over 8 bases. CDR1 is SGHVS, CDR2 FNYEAQ, per germline. The CDR3 totals 17 residues. V gave up 0 bases and J gave up 5 bases; unmatched junction bases: 11.

This clonotype was seen more than once but under ten times. This chain connects TRBV9 to TRBJ1-1; no firm D call. Trimming removed 1 base at V and 4 bases at J, with 8 bases between. CDR3 length equals 13 residues. Germline-derived CDR1 and CDR2 are SGDLS and YYNGEE. The CDR3 protein is CASSVLVGTEAFF. CDR3 in DNA: TGTGCCAGCAGCGTATTAGTCGGCACTGAAGCTTTCTTT.

This chain connects TRBV5-1 to TRBJ2-7, with 9 positions matching TRBD1. Germline CDR1 SGHRS, CDR2 YFSETQ. This CDR3 has 15 residues. The V gene end was trimmed by 2 bases and the J gene end by 5 bases; junction bases not matched to a gene: 8. This chain's CDR3 is CASSLGTGSENEQYF. The CDR3 DNA reads TGCGCCAGCAGCTTAGGGACAGGGAGTGAGAACGAGCAGTACTTC.

The chain couples TRBV20-1 to TRBJ2-7; a possible D gene is TRBD2 (6 bases). This CDR3 has 15 amino acids. V gave up 0 bases and J gave up 2 bases, with 14 bases separating them. Germline V gene sequence: CDR1 DFQATT, CDR2 SNEGSKA (reference sequence). In nucleotides, the CDR3 is TGCAGTGCTAGAGATTGGTCACTAGCAGCCTACGAGCAGTACTTC. This encodes CSARDWSLAAYEQYF.

This clonotype was seen only a few times. V usage is TRBV6-1 and J usage is TRBJ1-4; TRBD1 agrees at 7 bases. With V trimmed by 10 bases and J by 7 bases, 3 bases remained unmatched. This CDR3 has 11 amino acids. Germline CDR1 and CDR2: MNHNS and SASEGT. CDR3 region: CATTGVEKLFF. Written as DNA, the CDR3 is TGTGCCACCACAGGGGTTGAAAAACTGTTTTTT.

A few counts support this clonotype. J is TRBJ1-5 and V is TRBV6-1, with D perhaps TRBD1 (6 bases). Germline-derived CDR1 and CDR2 are MNHNS and SASEGT. The CDR3 runs to 13 residues. Trimming removed 6 bases at V and 3 bases at J, with 9 bases between. CDR3 loop: CASRTGHNQPQHF. The CDR3 coding sequence is TGTGCCAGCAGGACAGGTCACAATCAGCCCCAGCATTTT.

In this sample, this clonotype turned up many times. The rearrangement joins TRBV7-3 to TRBJ1-1, with 10 bases that match TRBD1. The J segment lost 4 bases and the V segment lost 4 bases, leaving 9 bases of the junction unmatched. CDR1 and CDR2 (germline): SGHTA, FQGTGA. The length of the CDR3 is 16 residues. The DNA for the CDR3 is TGTGCCAGCAGCTGGACAGGGGGACAGGGAGGCACTGAAGCTTTCTTT. Amino acids: CASSWTGGQGGTEAFF.